This T cell receptor beta chain was captured by sequencing in a study of T-cell reconstitution after alpha-beta-depleted transplantation in children. Unique molecular identifiers featured in how the TCRbeta library was prepared. Using its own MiXCR run on the PCR reads, TCRdb lists one record per CDR3 protein. The sample records nearly 400,000 distinct CDR3 sequences, just over 20% being singletons. V shed 8 bases and J 7 bases; nucleotides not matched to a gene: 6. Germline V CDR1 and CDR2: SGHRS, YFSETQ. There are 14 residues in the CDR3. The source material was PBMCs from the stem cell graft donor, sampled from the stem cell graft. The chain recombines TRBV5-1 with TRBJ2-1; 13 bases are a match to TRBD2. The sequence was obtained from a human donor who donated a stem cell graft to a child with acute myeloid leukemia. The CDR3 loop is CASALAGGPNEQFF. The CDR3 nucleotides read TGCGCCAGTGCACTAGCGGGAGGGCCAAATGAGCAGTTCTTC.